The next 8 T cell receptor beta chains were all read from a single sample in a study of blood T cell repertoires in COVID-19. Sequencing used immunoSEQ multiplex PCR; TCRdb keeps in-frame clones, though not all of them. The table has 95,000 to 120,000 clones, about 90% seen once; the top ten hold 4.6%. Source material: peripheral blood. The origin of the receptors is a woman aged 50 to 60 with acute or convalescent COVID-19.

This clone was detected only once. CDR3 residues: CASSQDFGGGATGELFF. CDR3 in DNA: TGTGCCAGCAGCCAAGATTTCGGCGGGGGGGCAACCGGGGAGCTGTTTTTT. This rearrangement joins TRBV4-2 to TRBJ2-2, with 9 bases matching TRBD2. The trim removed 0 bases at V and 5 bases at J, leaving 7 bases unmatched. This CDR3 comprises 17 residues. Looked up from germline, CDR1 is LGHNA and CDR2 is YNFKEQ.

CDR3 loop: CASSLGRLQNSPLHF. CDR3 sequence (DNA): TGTGCCAGCAGCTTGGGAAGGTTACAGAATTCACCCCTCCACTTT. The chain uses TRBV5-6 and TRBJ1-6, with D unresolved. V was pared by 0 bases and J by 7 bases, with 11 bases between. The CDR3 is 15 residues long. The germline CDR1 and CDR2 sequences are SGHDT and YYEEEE.

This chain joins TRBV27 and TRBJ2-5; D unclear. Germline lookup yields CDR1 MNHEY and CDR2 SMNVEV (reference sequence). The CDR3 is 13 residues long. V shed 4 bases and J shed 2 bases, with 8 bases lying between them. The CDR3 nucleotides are TGTGCCAGCAGTTATATCTTTCAAGAGACCCAGTACTTC. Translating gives CASSYIFQETQYF.

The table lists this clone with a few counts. CDR3 sequence (DNA): TGTGCCAGCAGCTCCTTAAACAGGGTAAATCAGCCCCAGCATTTT. Its protein product is CASSSLNRVNQPQHF. V gene TRBV7-2 combines with J gene TRBJ1-5, with a tentative D call TRBD1 (6 bases). This CDR3 has 15 amino acids. Trimming took 4 bases from V and 4 from J, leaving 14 bases between them. CDR1 SGHTA and CDR2 FQGNSA come from the germline V gene.

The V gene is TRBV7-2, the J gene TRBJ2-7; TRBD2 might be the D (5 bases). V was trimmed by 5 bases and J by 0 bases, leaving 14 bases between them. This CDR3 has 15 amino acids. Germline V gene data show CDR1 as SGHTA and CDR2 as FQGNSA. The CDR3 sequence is CASSPFAGGSYEQYF. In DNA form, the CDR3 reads TGTGCCAGCAGCCCCTTCGCGGGTGGCTCCTACGAGCAGTACTTC. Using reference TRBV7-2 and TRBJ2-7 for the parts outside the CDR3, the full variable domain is GAGVSQSPSNKVTEKGKDVELRCDPISGHTALYWYRQSLGQGLEFLIYFQGNSAPDKSGLPSDRFSAERTGGSVSTLTIQRTQQEDSAVYLCASSPFAGGSYEQYFGPGTRLTVT.

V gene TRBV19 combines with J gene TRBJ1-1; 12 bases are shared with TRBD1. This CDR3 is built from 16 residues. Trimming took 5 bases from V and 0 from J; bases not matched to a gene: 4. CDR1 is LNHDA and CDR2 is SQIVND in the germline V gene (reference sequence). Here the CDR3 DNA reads TGTGCCAGTAGTCGGGACAGGGGGCCCTTGAACACTGAAGCTTTCTTT. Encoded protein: CASSRDRGPLNTEAFF.

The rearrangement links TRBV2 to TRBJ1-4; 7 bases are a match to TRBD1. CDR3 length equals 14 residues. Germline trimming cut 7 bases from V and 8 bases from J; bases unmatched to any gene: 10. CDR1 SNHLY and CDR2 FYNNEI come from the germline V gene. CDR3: CASKSAQGKEKLFF. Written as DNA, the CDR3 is TGTGCCAGCAAATCGGCACAGGGGAAAGAAAAACTGTTTTTT.

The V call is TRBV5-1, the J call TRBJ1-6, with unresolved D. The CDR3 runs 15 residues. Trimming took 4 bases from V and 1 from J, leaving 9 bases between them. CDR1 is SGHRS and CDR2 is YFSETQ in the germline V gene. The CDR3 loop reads CASSLEASYNSPLHF. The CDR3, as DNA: TGCGCCAGCAGCCTAGAGGCGTCCTATAATTCACCCCTCCACTTT. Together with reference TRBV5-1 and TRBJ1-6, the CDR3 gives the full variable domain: KAGVTQTPRYLIKTRGQQVTLSCSPISGHRSVSWYQQTPGQGLQFLFEYFSETQRNKGNFPGRFSGRQFSNSRSEMNVSTLELGDSALYLCASSLEASYNSPLHFGNGTRLTVT.